What follows describes a single TCR beta chain. Its antigen is unknown. The data stem from a study of cytomegalovirus exposure and HLA in healthy donors. Study overall: Prior work identified 95 million to 120 million unique TCR beta sequences in 150 million to 200 million T cells.

The germline V and J ends were trimmed by 5 bases and 1 base, with 6 bases remaining between them. From germline, CDR1 is SGHRS and CDR2 YFSETQ. CDR3 length equals 13 residues. The study ran its PCR with 60 Vbeta and 13 Jbeta primers. Assay used: immunoSEQ multiplex PCR; TCRdb lists only in-frame clones, some missing. The table includes tens of thousands of clones, around 85% detected once. Broader study findings: When the data were analyzed later, several of the most significant clusters appeared to be linked to common viral pathogens. Associated with cytomegalovirus, according to the listing, were around 170 TCR beta chains. Fewer N-insertions than the approximately 700-donor mean were reportedly shown by an Asian-associated ancestry cluster in a later analysis.

The chain couples TRBV5-1 to TRBJ2-2; TRBD1 is a possible D gene (5 bases). Sequences were obtained from PBMCs. This receptor was obtained from a man aged 18 to 30 in good health and CMV-seronegative. CDR3 loop: CASSQGNTGELFF. In nucleotides, the CDR3 is TGCGCCAGCAGTCAGGGGAACACCGGGGAGCTGTTTTTT.